These 30 T cell receptor beta chains originate from one sample sequenced in a study of T cell repertoires in cytomegalovirus infection. TCRdb used MiXCR to reprocess the reads, holding one entry per CDR3 protein. This sample has more than 250,000 distinct CDR3 sequences, with approximately 14% found just once. The source material was PBMCs. The receptors stem from a human donor in good health (CMV status not recorded). Some clones in this sample may be carry-over from other donors' samples.

This clonotype was seen at least ten times. The rearrangement joins TRBV7-9 to TRBJ2-1; D remains unclear. V was trimmed by 8 bases and J by 8 bases, leaving 19 bases between them. Germline V gene data show CDR1 as SEHNR and CDR2 as FQNEAQ (reference sequence). This CDR3 region has 14 residues. The chain's CDR3 is CASSLDPVYHEQFF. For the CDR3, the DNA is TGTGCCAGCTCTCTGGACCCAGTTTACCATGAGCAGTTCTTC.

This clonotype was seen ten or more times. The rearrangement uses TRBV7-2 and TRBJ2-7; a weak D match, TRBD1 (5 bases). Trimming pared 1 base from V and 7 bases from J, leaving 14 bases between. The length of the CDR3 is 14 residues. CDR1 is SGHTA, CDR2 FQGNSA, per germline. Written as DNA, the CDR3 is TGTGCCAGCAGCTTAGATAGCAGGGTATATGAGCAGTACTTC. Its protein product is CASSLDSRVYEQYF.

This clonotype was counted a few times. This chain connects TRBV28 to TRBJ1-2; 7 bases fit TRBD1. V lost 6 bases and J lost 6; bases outside the gene matches: 7. CDR1 and CDR2 (germline): MDHEN, SYDVKM. This CDR3 is built from 13 residues. The CDR3 region is CASRQQGNDGYTF. In DNA form, the CDR3 reads TGTGCCAGCAGACAACAGGGGAATGATGGCTACACCTTC.

There are many counts of this clonotype. The chain combines TRBV7-6 with TRBJ2-7; possibly TRBD1 for D (6 bases). The CDR3 consists of 12 residues. V was cut by 5 bases and J by 4 bases, with 9 bases left in between. CDR1 and CDR2 (germline): SGHVS, FNYEAQ. The CDR3 here is CASSGTGYEQYF. CDR3 nucleotide sequence: TGTGCCAGCAGCGGAACAGGGTACGAGCAGTACTTC.

This clonotype was detected ten times or more. The chain links TRBV7-2 to TRBJ1-1; D remains ambiguous. The CDR3 has 13 residues. Trimming stripped 1 base from V and 7 bases from J, with 10 bases between. Per the germline V gene, CDR1 is SGHTA and CDR2 is FQGNSA. The CDR3 protein is CASSLEGQREAFF. CDR3 nucleotides: TGTGCCAGCAGCTTAGAGGGCCAGCGTGAAGCTTTCTTT.

V and J are TRBV28 and TRBJ1-5; a possible D gene is TRBD1 (6 bases). Trimming stripped 8 bases from V and 0 bases from J, with 17 bases between. The CDR3 totals 16 residues. From germline, CDR1 is MDHEN and CDR2 SYDVKM. CDR3 sequence (DNA): TGTGCCAGCGGTCGGTACAGGGCAGTTAGCAATCAGCCCCAGCATTTT. Translating it yields CASGRYRAVSNQPQHF. The whole variable domain, remainder taken from reference TRBV28 and TRBJ1-5, is DVKVTQSSRYLVKRTGEKVFLECVQDMDHENMFWYRQDPGLGLRLIYFSYDVKMKEKGDIPEGYSVSREKKERFSLILESASTNQTSMYLCASGRYRAVSNQPQHFGDGTRLSIL.

This clonotype was seen ten or more times. The chain is built from TRBV14 and TRBJ1-1; 8 bases map to TRBD1. Trimming took 4 bases from V and 4 from J; bases not matched to a gene: 8. The CDR3 has 15 residues. Germline CDR1 SGHDN, CDR2 FVKESK. The CDR3 loop is CASSRAGGRGTEAFF. The CDR3 DNA is TGTGCCAGCAGCCGAGCAGGGGGCCGAGGCACTGAAGCTTTCTTT.

This clonotype occurred many times. This chain uses TRBV7-2 with TRBJ2-3; 7 bases are a match to TRBD2. The CDR3 has 15 amino acids. CDR1 and CDR2 (germline): SGHTA, FQGNSA. J was trimmed by 0 bases and V by 1 base; bases with no gene match: 1. The chain's CDR3 is CASSLGTRSTDTQYF. DNA of the CDR3: TGTGCCAGCAGCTTAGGGACTAGGAGCACAGATACGCAGTATTTT.

The table lists this clonotype with many counts. The rearrangement joins TRBV7-2 to TRBJ2-7; 11 nucleotides line up with TRBD2. Germline V gene data show CDR1 as SGHTA and CDR2 as FQGNSA. Losses at the gene ends were 4 bases for V and 6 bases for J; bases not matched to a gene: 5. This CDR3 has 14 residues. The CDR3 is CASSSTSGSGEQYF. CDR3 nucleotide sequence: TGTGCCAGCAGCTCCACTAGCGGGAGTGGCGAGCAGTACTTC. The whole variable domain, remainder taken from reference TRBV7-2 and TRBJ2-7, is GAGVSQSPSNKVTEKGKDVELRCDPISGHTALYWYRQSLGQGLEFLIYFQGNSAPDKSGLPSDRFSAERTGGSVSTLTIQRTQQEDSAVYLCASSSTSGSGEQYFGPGTRLTVT.

This clonotype appeared many times. This rearrangement joins TRBV7-2 to TRBJ2-3; weak D call: TRBD1 (5 bases). Germline assignment: CDR1 SGHTA and CDR2 FQGNSA. CDR3 size: 14 residues. Trimming removed 3 bases from V and 6 bases from J, with 13 bases in between. The CDR3 protein is CASSFRQPRDTQYF. DNA of the CDR3: TGTGCCAGCAGCTTCAGACAGCCTCGGGATACGCAGTATTTT.

This clonotype was recorded a few times. V and J are TRBV28 and TRBJ2-1; 9 nucleotides match TRBD2. With 5 bases clipped from V and 6 bases from J, the junction kept 11 bases outside the gene matches. The CDR3 contains 16 residues. Germline V gene lookup returns CDR1 MDHEN and CDR2 SYDVKM. CDR3 nucleotide sequence: TGTGCCAGCAGTCCCCTTGGCGGGAGGGCCACCAATGAGCAGTTCTTC. This sequence encodes CASSPLGGRATNEQFF.

This clonotype showed up just a few times. This chain uses TRBV11-2 with TRBJ1-1; 9 bases are a match to TRBD1. Germline-derived CDR1 and CDR2 are SGHAT and FQNNGV. V was clipped by 5 bases and J by 7 bases; unmatched bases: 5. This CDR3 is 13 amino acids long. CDR3 in DNA: TGTGCCAGCAGCCACGACAGGGGGGGTGAAGCTTTCTTT. This codes for CASSHDRGGEAFF.

The table lists this clonotype with a few counts. The chain employs TRBV7-8 and TRBJ1-5; no clear D gene. Trimming removed 5 bases at V and 3 bases at J, with 17 bases between. The CDR3 runs 16 residues. Germline V CDR1 and CDR2: SGHVS, FQNEAQ. CDR3 nucleotides: TGTGCCAGCAGCCCTCATTCGGGTATTAACAATCAGCCCCAGCATTTT. The encoded protein is CASSPHSGINNQPQHF.

This clonotype was recorded at least ten times. The V gene is TRBV7-9, the J gene TRBJ1-4; no clear D. This CDR3 is 15 amino acids long. V gave up 3 bases and J gave up 8 bases, with 16 bases separating them. In germline, CDR1 is SEHNR, CDR2 FQNEAQ (reference sequence). The DNA for the CDR3 is TGTGCCAGCAGCTTGAGTATCCCGGCGGGAGAAAAACTGTTTTTT. It yields the protein CASSLSIPAGEKLFF.

In its sample, this clonotype was seen many times. The V gene is TRBV7-2, the J gene TRBJ1-2; 8 positions agree with TRBD1. V dropped 0 bases and J dropped 4; count of bases not matched to a gene: 10. CDR3 size: 17 residues. Looked up from germline, CDR1 is SGHTA and CDR2 is FQGNSA. CDR3 bases: TGTGCCAGCAGCTTAGCGCGGACAGGGCTCTATCTCTATGGCTACACCTTC. It specifies CASSLARTGLYLYGYTF.

Only a few counts were recorded for this clonotype. The V call is TRBV12-3 or TRBV12-4, the J call TRBJ1-1; no firm D call. The CDR3 has 14 residues. Between the trimmed V and J ends, which lost 3 bases and 2 bases, there was a span of 10 bases. CDR3 in DNA: TGTGCCAGCAGTTTGTTTGGCAGTAACACTGAAGCTTTCTTT. This gives the protein CASSLFGSNTEAFF.

This clonotype was counted a few times. Here the CDR3 reads CSTRQGSSNEQFF. In DNA, the CDR3 is TGCAGCACACGACAGGGTTCTTCCAATGAGCAGTTCTTC. The genes are TRBV29-1 and TRBJ2-1, with 7 bases fitting TRBD1. This CDR3 comprises 13 residues. Germline CDR1 is SQVTM and CDR2 is ANQGSEA. The trim removed 8 bases at V and 6 bases at J, leaving 10 bases unmatched.

This clonotype was seen just once. At one end, the junction sequence differs from germline, possibly due to a read error. The chain carries TRBV29-1 and TRBJ2-7; 9 bases fit TRBD1. The CDR3 covers 11 residues. Per the germline V gene, CDR1 is SQVTM and CDR2 is ANQGSEA. In nucleotides, the CDR3 is TGCAGCGTTGAAGATGGGACAGGGTCGATATTC. It codes for CSVEDGTGSIF.

This rearrangement joins TRBV20-1 to TRBJ2-7; D is uncertain. Germline V lookup: CDR1 DFQATT, CDR2 SNEGSKA (reference sequence). V lost 2 bases, J lost 2 bases, and 7 bases lay in between. There are 12 residues in the CDR3. CDR3 nucleotides: TGCAGTGCTAGACAACCTACCTACGAGCAGTACTTC. Protein product: CSARQPTYEQYF.

This clonotype occurred a few times. The chain couples TRBV6-1 to TRBJ2-1; 11 nucleotides agree with TRBD1. The CDR3 contains 15 residues. CDR1 is MNHNS, CDR2 SASEGT, per germline. V gave up 7 bases and J gave up 9 bases; unmatched junction bases: 11. The CDR3 DNA is TGTGCCAGCAATCCTATTGGACAGGGGGCCATTGAGCAGTTCTTC. As protein: CASNPIGQGAIEQFF.

This clonotype was counted ten times or more. The V call is TRBV7-6, the J call TRBJ2-5; possible D gene TRBD2, 5 bases. This CDR3 is built from 15 residues. From germline, CDR1 is SGHVS and CDR2 FNYEAQ. The V gene lost 6 bases and the J gene lost 2 bases, with 16 bases spanning the gap. In DNA form, the CDR3 reads TGTGCCAGCAGACTAACGGGCCGGGGTCAAGAGACCCAGTACTTC. This codes for CASRLTGRGQETQYF.

The sample holds many counts of this clonotype. The V and J genes are TRBV12-3 or TRBV12-4 and TRBJ1-4, with D unclear. This CDR3 region has 14 residues. V lost 6 bases and J 0 bases, leaving 8 bases between the germline ends. In DNA, the CDR3 is TGTGCCAGCAGGGACGGTGCAACTAATGAAAAACTGTTTTTT. This translates into CASRDGATNEKLFF.

The J gene is TRBJ1-3, the V gene TRBV29-1, with unresolved D. V lost 6 bases to trimming and J lost 0 bases, with 6 bases between them. The germline gives CDR1 SQVTM, CDR2 ANQGSEA. The CDR3 loop spans 12 amino acids. Written as DNA, the CDR3 is TGCAGCGTCTCAGGCTCTGGAAACACCATATATTTT. Translating it yields CSVSGSGNTIYF. The full variable domain, completed using reference TRBV29-1 and TRBJ1-3, is SAVISQKPSRDICQRGTSLTIQCQVDSQVTMMFWYRQQPGQSLTLIATANQGSEATYESGFVIDKFPISRPNLTFSTLTVSNMSPEDSSIYLCSVSGSGNTIYFGEGSWLTVV.

This clonotype was recorded at least ten times. The chain carries TRBV4-2 and TRBJ2-1; 10 bases match TRBD2. The V segment lost 6 bases and the J segment 5 bases; nucleotides outside the gene matches: 10. Germline CDR1 LGHNA, CDR2 YNFKEQ. This CDR3 has 16 residues. Here the CDR3 DNA reads TGTGCCAGCAGACCTACTAGCGGGGTCGGGAACAATGAGCAGTTCTTC. As protein: CASRPTSGVGNNEQFF.

In its sample, this clonotype was seen many times. This sequence joins TRBV7-2 and TRBJ2-1; D is uncertain. The CDR3 has 12 residues. Trimming pared 4 bases from V and 3 bases from J, leaving 4 bases between. CDR1 is SGHTA, CDR2 FQGNSA, per germline. CDR3 protein: CASSSNYNEQFF. In DNA, the CDR3 is TGTGCCAGCAGCTCCAACTACAATGAGCAGTTCTTC.

This clonotype has only a few counts. This chain joins TRBV24-1 and TRBJ2-1; no reliable D call. V was pared by 2 bases and J by 8 bases, with 9 bases between. The CDR3 length is 13 residues. Looked up from germline, CDR1 is KGHDR and CDR2 is SFDVKD. CDR3 coding DNA: TGTGCCACCAGTGATTCTCTCGCCGATGAGCAGTTCTTC. Translated, it gives CATSDSLADEQFF.

This clonotype showed up many times. This chain links TRBV7-9 with TRBJ1-5; no definite D call. CDR1 and CDR2 (germline): SEHNR, FQNEAQ (reference sequence). V lost 3 bases, J lost 7 bases, and 10 bases lay in between. The CDR3 runs to 13 residues. CDR3 region: CASSLAEFQPQHF. In DNA, the CDR3 is TGTGCCAGCAGCTTGGCGGAGTTCCAGCCCCAGCATTTT.

This clonotype was found many times. The chain employs TRBV29-1 and TRBJ1-2; 9 bases align to TRBD1. The CDR3 spans 12 residues. CDR1 and CDR2 (germline): SQVTM, ANQGSEA. V trimming: 5 bases; J trimming: 6 bases; junction bases outside the gene matches: 4. The CDR3 nucleotides are TGCAGCGTTCCGGGACAGGGAAATGGCTACACCTTC. Its translation is CSVPGQGNGYTF. Complete variable domain (other parts from reference TRBV29-1 and TRBJ1-2): SAVISQKPSRDICQRGTSLTIQCQVDSQVTMMFWYRQQPGQSLTLIATANQGSEATYESGFVIDKFPISRPNLTFSTLTVSNMSPEDSSIYLCSVPGQGNGYTFGSGTRLTVV.

The rearrangement uses TRBV7-6 and TRBJ2-5; no clear D. V was cut by 2 bases and J by 6 bases, with 7 bases left in between. Germline values: CDR1 SGHVS, CDR2 FNYEAQ. The CDR3 covers 12 residues. The CDR3 sequence is CASSLLYQTQYF. The CDR3 region has the DNA TGTGCCAGCAGCTTATTATACCAGACCCAGTACTTC.

This clonotype has more than one count but fewer than ten. This rearrangement joins TRBV28 to TRBJ1-2; tentative D call: TRBD1 (6 bases). CDR3 length equals 14 residues. Germline lookup yields CDR1 MDHEN and CDR2 SYDVKM. The V and J ends lost 3 bases and 4 bases respectively, with 12 bases between them. This CDR3 reads CASSLGRGGYGYTF. Here the CDR3 DNA reads TGTGCCAGCAGTTTGGGCAGGGGCGGCTATGGCTACACCTTC.